The 5 T cell receptor beta chains below all came from one sample that was sequenced in a study of shared clonotypes between healthy human individuals. Profiled with immunoSEQ multiplex PCR; TCRdb holds only in-frame clones, not every one. The sample holds 950,000 to 1,100,000 clones, around 82% seen once. The sequencing input was memory CD4+ T cells from PBMCs. The subset was: CD45RA-negative fraction. Receptors were obtained from a man aged 18 to 30 in good health. Some clones in this sample may be carry-over from other donors' samples.

The CDR3 protein is CASTGPGGYGYTF. In DNA, the CDR3 is TGTGCCAGCACGGGACCGGGAGGCTATGGCTACACCTTC. The genes are TRBV7-2 and TRBJ1-2, with D possibly matching TRBD1 (5 bases). There are 13 residues in the CDR3. CDR1 and CDR2 from the germline V gene are SGHTA and FQGNSA. V shed 7 bases and J shed 4 bases, with 13 bases lying between them.

The chain couples TRBV9 to TRBJ1-3; weak D call: TRBD1 (6 bases). V shed 4 bases and J shed 4 bases, with 12 bases lying between them. The CDR3 spans 14 residues. CDR1 and CDR2 (germline): SGDLS, YYNGEE. The CDR3 DNA reads as TGTGCCAGCAGCCAGGGGCGATTAGGAAACACCATATATTTT. This translates into CASSQGRLGNTIYF.

The chain carries TRBV4-1 and TRBJ2-3; 9 bases agree with TRBD1. The CDR3 runs 22 residues. The ends lost 4 bases at V and 0 bases at J; junction bases unmatched: 23. Germline V lookup: CDR1 MGHRA, CDR2 YSYEKL. CDR3 in amino acids: CASSPRMGTGRKGDTSTDTQYF. CDR3 DNA sequence: TGCGCCAGCAGCCCAAGAATGGGGACAGGGAGGAAAGGGGACACCAGCACAGATACGCAGTATTTT.

The V gene is TRBV6-5, the J gene TRBJ2-5, with D unclear. V lost 5 bases and J lost 4, with 14 bases in between. This CDR3 has 14 residues. CDR1 MNHEY and CDR2 SVGAGI come from the germline V gene. CDR3 sequence (DNA): TGTGCCAGCAGTCCCGCTTCGCCCCCAGAGACCCAGTACTTC. Amino acids: CASSPASPPETQYF.

The chain uses TRBV7-2 and TRBJ2-3; 12 bases align to TRBD2. Germline lookup yields CDR1 SGHTA and CDR2 FQGNSA. The length of the CDR3 is 16 residues. The V gene end was trimmed by 1 base and the J gene end by 4 bases; junction bases not matched to a gene: 3. The CDR3 protein is CASSLGLAGAADTQYF. DNA for the CDR3: TGTGCCAGCAGCTTAGGACTAGCGGGAGCGGCAGATACGCAGTATTTT. Complete variable domain (other parts from reference TRBV7-2 and TRBJ2-3): GAGVSQSPSNKVTEKGKDVELRCDPISGHTALYWYRQSLGQGLEFLIYFQGNSAPDKSGLPSDRFSAERTGGSVSTLTIQRTQQEDSAVYLCASSLGLAGAADTQYFGPGTRLTVL.